The T cell receptor (beta chain) under discussion was sequenced for a study of vaccination effects on CD4 cells after COVID-19. About the research overall: The second dose preceded post-vaccine samples by a median of 72 days. Study findings and constraints: Marked clonal contraction was seen in infection- and vaccine-induced clones late after vaccination.

Assay used: immunoSEQ multiplex PCR; TCRdb lists only in-frame clones, some missing. The sample holds 70,000 or so clones, 73% seen once. Once cultured for roughly 10 days, the cells underwent separation to obtain CD4+ T cells. Two-dose vaccination with either BNT162b2 or mRNA-1273 was given to the participants. Points on this clone: Antigen: not known.

This CDR3 region has 14 residues. J lost 4 bases, V lost 3 bases, and 4 bases had no gene match. Germline V gene data show CDR1 as MNHNS and CDR2 as SASEGT. This clonotype originated in a human donor who received a COVID-19 vaccine. The chain carries TRBV6-1 and TRBJ1-1; 8 bases agree with TRBD1. Here the sequenced sample was CD4+ T cells from PBMCs cultured without peptide, taken after COVID-19 vaccination. The CDR3 coding sequence is TGTGCCAGCAGTGACGACAGGGGAAGCACTGAAGCTTTCTTT. Amino acid sequence: CASSDDRGSTEAFF.